The sequence of this TCR beta chain was determined in a study of T cells after yellow fever vaccination. This clonotype has just a few counts. MiXCR was run by TCRdb on the 5' RACE reads, yielding one entry per CDR3 protein. The sample yields almost 600,000 distinct CDR3 sequences, roughly 13% seen once. CDR1 is SGHVS and CDR2 is FQNEAQ in the germline V gene. The CDR3 contains 16 residues. Trimming took 4 bases from V and 2 from J; bases not matched to a gene: 9. The specimen comprised PBMCs, sampled on the day of the yellow fever booster vaccination. The source of this sequence is a young man who received the YFV17D yellow fever vaccine. This sequence joins TRBV7-8 and TRBJ2-7, with TRBD2 matching over 9 bases. CDR3 DNA sequence: TGTGCCAGCAGCTCTGGACTAGCGATTACTACCTACGAGCAGTACTTC. Translating gives CASSSGLAITTYEQYF.